This T cell receptor (beta chain) was recovered during a study of circulating CD8 cells and anti-PD-1 response in melanoma. This clonotype was counted a few times. Its matching antigen is unknown. The QIAseq Immune Repertoire TCR panel built the libraries from roughly 16 ng of total RNA. MiXCR was run by TCRdb on the reads, yielding one entry per CDR3 protein. The repertoire consists of about 2,500 distinct CDR3 sequences, with over 6.5% occurring once and the leading ten covering less than 3.5%. With 8 bases clipped from V and 5 bases from J, the junction kept 8 bases outside the gene matches. The CDR3 spans 13 residues. The germline V gene has CDR1 LNHDA and CDR2 SQIVND (reference sequence). Study-wide results and limits: No tumor material was available, so peptide assays assessed reactivity. PD-1 and DPOS subsets showed similar, higher clonality than DNEG.

From live CD3+CD8+TCRalphabeta+ cells, four PD-1 and/or TIGIT subsets were sorted. This sample comprised CD8+ T cells from PBMCs, obtained at baseline or after one month of anti-PD-1 therapy (not recorded which). This chain connects TRBV19 to TRBJ1-1, with 7 bases identical to TRBD1. The sequence was obtained from a human donor with melanoma. CDR3 in DNA: TGTGCCAGTGGCCAGGGGGGGAGGACTGAAGCTTTCTTT. Amino acids: CASGQGGRTEAFF.